This TCR beta chain was sequenced in a study of spatial heterogeneity in lung cancer (dated by TCRdb to between 2018 and 2020). Study-wide context: Beta-chain transcripts were consistently detected in greater numbers than alpha-chain transcripts, which likely reflected higher beta-chain transcript abundance. In the raw uncorrected reads, each unique combination of TCR and UMI appeared on average more than ten times. The study quantitatively compared TCR alpha and beta repertoires across multiple tumor regions, matched nontumor lung and blood in non-small cell lung cancer. TCR transcript counts in tumor regions correlated strongly with a T cell transcriptional module score from matched bulk RNA-seq. Both alpha and beta chains were TCR-sequenced in 200 or so tumor regions, about 64 matched nontumor lung samples and around 54 PBMC samples obtained at surgery. The study linked features of the TCR repertoire to counts of nonsynonymous mutations, which were determined by whole-exome sequencing of tumor tissue.

Overall study outcomes, separate from this receptor: The tumor nonsynonymous mutation count correlated with the number of expanded intratumoral alpha and beta TCRs. Additional single-cell paired TCR alpha and beta sequencing was considered necessary to confirm, at a functional level, the hypothesis that regional TCRs recognize regional mutations. Counts of ubiquitous and regional expanded TCRs were found to correlate with counts of ubiquitous and regional nonsynonymous mutations, respectively. TCR-seq coverage of tumor T cells was estimated at only roughly 6.6% for alpha chains and 13% to 15% for beta chains.

The library was prepared using 5' RACE. Sequencing relied on a NextSeq 500. The TCR library protocol attached a unique molecular identifier to each TCR cDNA molecule to allow correction of PCR and sequencing errors. On the authors' methods: TCR identification, UMI-based error correction and CDR3 extraction were all carried out with Decombinator tools. TCRs above a frequency of 2 per 1,000, corresponding to the top 1% of the tumor frequency distribution, were defined as expanded. Expanded tumor TCRs statistically deemed absent (corrected P<0.05) from at least one tumor region were classed as regional, and all other expanded tumor TCRs were classed as ubiquitous. Renyi diversity was calculated using the R vegan package after each repertoire was subsampled 100 times to 5,000 TCRs. CDR3 similarity networks were constructed using string-kernel similarity of amino acid triplets, with links drawn between CDR3s whose pairwise similarity was above 0.82. TCRdb reworked the public reads: Q25 trimming with fastp, MiXCR clone assembly, productive beta chains retained. Rows are unified per CDR3 protein, each entry keeping the most common DNA and genes. The V and J calls here are based on TCRdb, not the publication. In all, the sample holds about 24,000 distinct CDR3 sequences, and under 9.5% of those were seen once. About 7.7% of the sample goes to the ten largest clones.

The CDR3 starts with the cysteine, ends with the phenylalanine, and has 14 residues. The read is trimmed to its CDR3 DNA, 42 bases read in frame from base 1. Taken from the germline V gene, the CDR1 and CDR2 loops are KGHSH and LQKENI. A distance of 7 bases separates the germline ends of V and J, which lose 2 bases and 3 bases respectively. This clonotype was detected many times. The target of this receptor is not known. Per-base qualities were not stored, and no clone one base away is much larger. The time point label, read with the paper, signifies: sample taken at primary tumor resection. The donors were 70 or so patients from the lung TRACERx cohort who had early-stage, untreated non-small cell lung cancer. TCR sequencing used whole RNA extracted from tumor and nontumor lung tissue, or from cryopreserved PBMC samples, without cell sorting. Only patients for whom sufficient RNA was available from at least two tumor regions were selected for TCR sequencing. Before selection, tumor and adjacent nontumor lung specimens were reviewed by a lung pathologist.

This material consisted of lung tumor tissue, taken at surgery. The clonotype originates from a male donor with early-stage non-small cell lung cancer. The chain is made from TRBV18 and TRBJ1-4; confidence is insufficient to name the D gene. The bases read TGTGCCAGCTCACCAGTCCGGTCTAATGAAAAACTGTTTTTT. This codes for CASSPVRSNEKLFF. Full variable domain (CDR3 extended with the reference TRBV18 and TRBJ1-4 proteins): NAGVMQNPRHLVRRRGQEARLRCSPMKGHSHVYWYRQLPEEGLKFMVYLQKENIIDESGMPKERFSAEFPKEGPSILRIQQVVRGDSAAYFCASSPVRSNEKLFFGSGTQLSVL.